This T cell receptor beta chain stems from a study of cytomegalovirus exposure and HLA in healthy donors. Germline loops: CDR1 MGHRA, CDR2 YSYEKL. V was pared by 4 bases and J by 6 bases, with 11 bases of the junction left unmatched. The CDR3 extends over 15 amino acids. This clone was recorded only once. Both 60 Vbeta primers and 13 Jbeta primers went into the PCR. Assay: immunoSEQ multiplex PCR; the TCRdb copy retains only in-frame clones and omits some. The top ten hold approximately 0.47% of the sample, which has around 230,000 clones, approximately 78% seen once. Input material: PBMCs. The clonotype comes from a boy aged 10-17 years in good health and CMV-seronegative. The rearrangement uses TRBV4-1 and TRBJ1-1, with TRBD1 identical over 7 bases. CDR3 DNA sequence: TGCGCCAGCAGCCGAGTTTGGACAGGCCGGCCTGAAGCTTTCTTT. This gives the protein CASSRVWTGRPEAFF.